The 24 T cell receptor beta chains listed next were all sequenced from one sample in a study of cytomegalovirus exposure and HLA in healthy donors (TCRdb year 2017). Libraries were constructed by the immunoSEQ multiplex PCR assay. For the multiplex PCR, a mixture combining 60 forward primers for TCR Vbeta segments and 13 reverse primers for TCR Jbeta segments was used. TCRdb provides this immuneACCESS table in a form limited to in-frame rearrangements. Some clones are lacking; in checked studies, under half of them reflect an unresolved V gene, and why the rest are absent is not known. This sample is represented by some 200,000 clones; approximately 70% of them were singletons. The ten largest make up 2.5% to 3% of the sample. Sequenced material: PBMCs. These receptor sequences come from a man aged 35 to 55 in good health and CMV-seropositive.

The J gene is TRBJ1-3, the V gene TRBV6-1, with 8 bases identical to TRBD1. This CDR3 spans 14 amino acids. CDR1 and CDR2 from the germline V gene are MNHNS and SASEGT. The V segment lost 5 bases and the J segment 4 bases; nucleotides outside the gene matches: 4. In nucleotides, the CDR3 is TGTGCCAGCAGTTTGACAGGGGCGGGAAACACCATATATTTT. Its protein is CASSLTGAGNTIYF.

V usage is TRBV4-3 and J usage is TRBJ2-3; 7 nucleotides match TRBD1. The germline CDR1 and CDR2 sequences are LGHNA and YSLEER. Unmatched junction bases numbered 1, after V lost 1 base and J lost 0 bases. The CDR3 has 15 residues. CDR3 in amino acids: CASSQGDSSTDTQYF. In DNA, the CDR3 is TGCGCCAGCAGCCAAGGGGACAGCAGCACAGATACGCAGTATTTT.

Notes on this clone: In the same sample, other DNA sequences code for this CDR3. This chain joins TRBV5-6 and TRBJ1-5; D gene ambiguous. CDR1 is SGHDT and CDR2 is YYEEEE in the germline V gene. The CDR3 spans 16 residues. Trimming cost V 2 bases and J 2 bases, with 14 bases left between them. This CDR3 reads CASSLGPPSGNQPQHF. In DNA form, the CDR3 reads TGTGCCAGCAGCTTAGGTCCCCCCAGCGGCAATCAGCCCCAGCATTTT.

The chain carries TRBV6-6 and TRBJ1-5, with 9 bases that match TRBD1. The CDR3 is made up of 16 amino acids. CDR1 is MNHNY, CDR2 SVGAGI, per germline (reference sequence). The ends lost 6 bases at V and 5 bases at J; junction bases unmatched: 11. Here the CDR3 reads CASSYLPGQGYQPQHF. As DNA, the CDR3 is TGTGCCAGCAGCTATCTTCCGGGACAGGGTTATCAGCCCCAGCATTTT.

The table lists this clone with a few counts. The chain has TRBV5-1 and TRBJ2-5; TRBD2 agrees at 16 bases. Trimming removed 4 bases from V and 5 bases from J; junction bases left unmatched: 11. Germline V lookup: CDR1 SGHRS, CDR2 YFSETQ. This CDR3 has 18 residues. CDR3 sequence reads: CASSIHGTSGGAGETQYF. CDR3 DNA: TGCGCCAGCAGCATCCACGGGACTAGCGGGGGGGCCGGGGAGACCCAGTACTTC.

This clone has only one observation. The chain employs TRBV10-1 and TRBJ1-2; tentatively, D is TRBD1 (5 bases). The V and J ends lost 0 bases and 8 bases respectively, with 19 bases between them. The CDR3 length is 16 residues. The germline gives CDR1 WNHNN, CDR2 SYGVQD (reference sequence). DNA for the CDR3: TGCGCCAGCAGTGAGTCCCGGCGGGGGGGACGGGACGGCTACACCTTC. Translation gives CASSESRRGGRDGYTF.

This clone was detected a few times. J is TRBJ1-5 and V is TRBV7-2; D may be TRBD1 (5 bases). The CDR3 runs 15 residues. CDR1 is SGHTA and CDR2 is FQGNSA in the germline V gene. V shed 7 bases and J shed 5 bases, with 18 bases lying between them. The CDR3 DNA reads TGTGCCAGCAACCCGGGGGGGGTCGGGGATCAGCCCCAGCATTTT. The encoded protein is CASNPGGVGDQPQHF.

The chain combines TRBV6-5 with TRBJ2-1; 10 bases map to TRBD2. With V trimmed by 6 bases and J by 4 bases, 3 bases remained unmatched. CDR1 MNHEY and CDR2 SVGAGI come from the germline V gene. The CDR3 is 14 residues long. The CDR3: CASRVGLAYNEQFF. DNA for the CDR3: TGTGCCAGCAGGGTGGGACTAGCGTACAATGAGCAGTTCTTC.

This rearrangement joins TRBV15 to TRBJ2-7, with D maybe TRBD2 (6 bases). The CDR3 is made up of 18 amino acids. V was clipped by 0 bases and J by 1 base, with 19 bases between them. The germline gives CDR1 LNHNV, CDR2 YYDKDF (reference sequence). CDR3 coding DNA: TGTGCCACCAGCAGAGATAATGGGGGACTGATCAAATCCTACGAGCAGTACTTC. Its translation: CATSRDNGGLIKSYEQYF.

V and J are TRBV7-2 and TRBJ2-5; 9 bases align to TRBD1. With 3 bases clipped from V and 11 bases from J, the junction kept 10 bases outside the gene matches. Germline V lookup: CDR1 SGHTA, CDR2 FQGNSA. The CDR3 sequence is 14 residues long. CDR3 in amino acids: CASSFGTGLGEQYF. For the CDR3, the DNA is TGTGCCAGCAGCTTCGGGACAGGGTTGGGGGAGCAGTACTTC.

V is TRBV5-1 and J is TRBJ1-2; 9 positions agree with TRBD1. The CDR3 is made up of 16 amino acids. From germline, CDR1 is SGHRS and CDR2 YFSETQ. The V segment lost 4 bases and the J segment 7 bases; nucleotides outside the gene matches: 14. This CDR3 is CASSMLQGARLGGYTF. The DNA of the CDR3 is TGCGCCAGCAGCATGCTACAGGGGGCGCGGCTCGGTGGCTACACCTTC.

The V gene is TRBV7-9, the J gene TRBJ2-1, with D maybe TRBD2 (6 bases). Germline loops: CDR1 SEHNR, CDR2 FQNEAQ (reference sequence). The V and J ends lost 1 base and 3 bases respectively, with 10 bases between them. This CDR3 is 15 amino acids long. This CDR3 is CASSLVTGVYNEQFF. CDR3 bases: TGTGCCAGCAGCTTAGTTACGGGGGTCTACAATGAGCAGTTCTTC.

The chain has TRBV6-1 and TRBJ2-7; tentative D call: TRBD2 (6 bases). The CDR3 totals 12 residues. Trimming pared 5 bases from V and 11 bases from J, leaving 16 bases between. From germline, CDR1 is MNHNS and CDR2 SASEGT. The CDR3, as DNA: TGTGCCAGCAGTCCCGGGACTGGAACGGAGTACTTC. It specifies CASSPGTGTEYF.

V and J are TRBV7-2 and TRBJ1-2; 8 positions agree with TRBD1. V was pared by 3 bases and J by 4 bases, with 10 bases of the junction left unmatched. The CDR3 sequence is 16 residues long. Germline CDR1 is SGHTA and CDR2 is FQGNSA. The CDR3 DNA is TGTGCCAGCAGCTTGGGCCCCCGACAGGGGTCCTATGGCTACACCTTC. Translation: CASSLGPRQGSYGYTF.

The chain couples TRBV19 to TRBJ2-1, with 12 positions matching TRBD1. With V trimmed by 8 bases and J by 6 bases, 8 bases remained unmatched. Germline-derived CDR1 and CDR2 are LNHDA and SQIVND (reference sequence). This CDR3 spans 15 amino acids. The CDR3 coding sequence is TGTGCCAGTGGCGTCGGGACAGGGGGCCCCAATGAGCAGTTCTTC. Translating gives CASGVGTGGPNEQFF.

The CDR3 loop reads CASRGGASHEKLFF. CDR3 DNA sequence: TGCGCCAGCCGGGGGGGGGCCTCCCATGAAAAACTGTTTTTT. V and J are TRBV5-1 and TRBJ1-4, with D maybe TRBD1 (6 bases). The germline gives CDR1 SGHRS, CDR2 YFSETQ. CDR3 size: 14 residues. The ends were cut back, 7 bases at V and 6 bases at J, with 16 bases in the middle. Full variable domain (outside the CDR3, taken from reference TRBV5-1 and TRBJ1-4): KAGVTQTPRYLIKTRGQQVTLSCSPISGHRSVSWYQQTPGQGLQFLFEYFSETQRNKGNFPGRFSGRQFSNSRSEMNVSTLELGDSALYLCASRGGASHEKLFFGSGTQLSVL.

The chain links TRBV7-6 to TRBJ2-1, with D possibly being TRBD1 (5 bases). Trimming pared 5 bases from V and 0 bases from J, leaving 20 bases between. Germline V CDR1 and CDR2: SGHVS, FNYEAQ. The CDR3 runs to 18 residues. The chain's CDR3 is CASSPVGPGLSSYNEQFF. The DNA of the CDR3 is TGTGCCAGCAGCCCAGTGGGGCCAGGGCTAAGCTCCTACAATGAGCAGTTCTTC. Based on the CDR3 plus reference TRBV7-6 and TRBJ2-1, the full variable domain is GAGVSQSPRYKVTKRGQDVALRCDPISGHVSLYWYRQALGQGPEFLTYFNYEAQQDKSGLPNDRFSAERPEGSISTLTIQRTEQRDSAMYRCASSPVGPGLSSYNEQFFGPGTRLTVL.

This clone was detected a few times. The chain recombines TRBV5-4 with TRBJ1-3; 7 bases are shared with TRBD1. V lost 2 bases to trimming and J lost 2 bases; unmatched junction nucleotides: 1. Germline lookup yields CDR1 SGHNT and CDR2 YYREEE (reference sequence). CDR3 length: 14 residues. In DNA, the CDR3 is TGTGCCAGCAGCTTTCAGGGGGCTGGAAACACCATATATTTT. Protein: CASSFQGAGNTIYF. Using reference TRBV5-4 and TRBJ1-3 for the parts outside the CDR3, the full variable domain is ETGVTQSPTHLIKTRGQQVTLRCSSQSGHNTVSWYQQALGQGPQFIFQYYREEENGRGNFPPRFSGLQFPNYSSELNVNALELDDSALYLCASSFQGAGNTIYFGEGSWLTVV.

For this clone: The junction does not match germline at one end; this may be a read error. This sequence joins TRBV7-9 and TRBJ1-2; TRBD1 matches at 8 bases. This CDR3 is built from 14 residues. The germline V gene encodes CDR1 SEHNR and CDR2 FQNEAQ (reference sequence). The CDR3, as DNA: TGTTCCAGCAGCGGGCCGACAGGGGCCGGTGGCTACACCTTC. The encoded protein is CSSSGPTGAGGYTF.

This chain uses TRBV15 with TRBJ1-1; D gene unclear. The germline V gene encodes CDR1 LNHNV and CDR2 YYDKDF (reference sequence). Trimming left V 3 bases short and J 2 bases short, with 16 bases between. The CDR3 has 16 residues. The CDR3 DNA reads TGTGCCACCAGCAGGGGTCGGGGTAAGGGCAACACTGAAGCTTTCTTT. This encodes CATSRGRGKGNTEAFF.

This clone was detected only a few times. The junction shows a germline mismatch at one end, possibly a read error. This rearrangement joins TRBV7-9 to TRBJ1-1; 7 bases line up with TRBD1. From germline, CDR1 is SEHNR and CDR2 FQNEAQ (reference sequence). There are 15 residues in the CDR3. The CDR3 DNA reads as TGTTCCAGCAGTTATCGACAGGGTCGGAACACTGAAGCTTTCTTT. As protein: CSSSYRQGRNTEAFF.

The chain carries TRBV6-6 and TRBJ2-6; TRBD1 agrees at 7 bases. CDR3 length equals 15 residues. Germline CDR1 MNHNY, CDR2 SVGAGI (reference sequence). V lost 8 bases, J lost 2 bases, and 6 bases stayed unmatched. The CDR3 DNA sequence: TGTGCCAGCTGCGTGGGGACAGCTGGGGCCAACGTCCTGACTTTC. It is translated as CASCVGTAGANVLTF.

The V gene is TRBV18, the J gene TRBJ2-5; maybe TRBD1 (6 bases). The DNA end favors TRBJ2-7, so the J call may be wrong. This CDR3 is 14 amino acids long. Germline CDR1 KGHSH, CDR2 LQKENI. CDR3 nucleotides: TGTGCCAGCTCACCACAGGGGGATAGTTACGAGCAGTACTTC. It translates to CASSPQGDSYEQYF.

Only a few counts were recorded for this clone. This chain uses TRBV23-1 with TRBJ2-1; D perhaps matches TRBD1 (5 bases). TRBV23-1 is an ORF for which the function is uncertain. The CDR3 runs to 16 residues. The ends were cut back, 4 bases at V and 0 bases at J, with 13 bases in the middle. CDR3 sequence: CASSLTPGSSYNEQFF. As DNA, the CDR3 is TGCGCCAGCAGTCTCACCCCAGGGTCCTCCTACAATGAGCAGTTCTTC.